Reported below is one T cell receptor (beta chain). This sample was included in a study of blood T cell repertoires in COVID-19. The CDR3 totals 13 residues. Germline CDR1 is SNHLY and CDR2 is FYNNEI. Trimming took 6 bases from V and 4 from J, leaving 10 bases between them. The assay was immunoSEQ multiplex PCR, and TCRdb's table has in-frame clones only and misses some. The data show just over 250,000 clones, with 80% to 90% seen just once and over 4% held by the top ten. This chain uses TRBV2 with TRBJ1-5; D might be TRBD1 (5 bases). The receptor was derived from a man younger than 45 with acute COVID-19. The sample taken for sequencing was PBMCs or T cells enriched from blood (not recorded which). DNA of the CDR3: TGTGCCAGCAGCGGGGGTCTAAATCAGCCCCAGCATTTT. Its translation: CASSGGLNQPQHF.